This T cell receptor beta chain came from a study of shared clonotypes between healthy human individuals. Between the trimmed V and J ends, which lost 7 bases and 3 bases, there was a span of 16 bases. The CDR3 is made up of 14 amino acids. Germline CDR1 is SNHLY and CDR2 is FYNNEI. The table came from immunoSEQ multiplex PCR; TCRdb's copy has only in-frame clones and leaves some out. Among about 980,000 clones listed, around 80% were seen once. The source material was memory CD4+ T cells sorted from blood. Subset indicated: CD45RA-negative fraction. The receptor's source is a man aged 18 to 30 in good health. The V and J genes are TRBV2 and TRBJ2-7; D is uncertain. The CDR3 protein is CASMQHPRNYEQYF. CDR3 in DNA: TGTGCCAGCATGCAGCACCCCCGAAACTACGAGCAGTACTTC.